Listed below are T cell receptor beta chains from one sample, sequenced in a study of cytomegalovirus exposure and HLA in healthy donors. Only in-frame clones appear in the TCRdb table, and some are missing; sequencing was by immunoSEQ multiplex PCR. Of around 180,000 clones in the sample, about 81% were seen once. Sequencing was carried out using PBMCs. The receptors here all came from a woman younger than 30 in good health and CMV-seropositive. Both conserved end residues are part of each CDR3. Fields, in order: D gene, J gene, V gene, clone size, CDR3 protein, CDR3 DNA. The D gene is left open where the match is weak. Clone size is given for some rows only: seen once, a few or many times, or a class if the clone is expanded.

TRBD1 TRBJ2-3 TRBV5-1 - CASSLIPGQRTDTQYF TGCGCCAGCAGCCTTATCCCGGGACAGCGCACAGATACGCAGTATTTT
- TRBJ1-3 TRBV6-4 - CASSDPAAGIGRSGNTIYF TGTGCCAGCAGTGACCCAGCGGCCGGTATTGGGCGGAGTGGAAACACCATATATTTT
- TRBJ2-2 TRBV6-5 - CASSRTQGKLFF TGTGCCAGCAGTCGTACTCAGGGGAAGCTGTTTTTT
TRBD2 TRBJ2-5 TRBV5-1 - CASSLSSGGAETQYF TGCGCCAGCAGCTTGAGTAGCGGGGGGGCAGAGACCCAGTACTTC
- TRBJ1-3 TRBV19 once CASSAYSGNTIYF TGTGCCAGTTCCGCGTACTCTGGAAACACCATATATTTT
TRBD1 TRBJ1-2 TRBV6-6 - CASSTPGTGAYGYTF TGTGCCAGCAGTACACCCGGGACAGGGGCCTATGGCTACACCTTC
TRBD1 TRBJ1-5 TRBV4-2 - CASSQGTGTGADQPQHF TGTGCCAGCAGCCAAGGTACCGGGACAGGGGCCGATCAGCCCCAGCATTTT
- TRBJ2-5 TRBV6-1 - CASSGRGALETQYF TGTGCCAGCAGTGGACGGGGGGCCTTGGAGACCCAGTACTTC
- TRBJ1-3 TRBV28 - CASSFHSSSGNTIYF TGTGCCAGCAGTTTCCACAGTAGCTCTGGAAACACCATATATTTT
- TRBJ1-1 TRBV2 few CATPTGATNTEAFF TGTGCCACCCCTACAGGAGCGACGAACACTGAAGCTTTCTTT
- TRBJ1-1 TRBV5-3 once CARSGKTGTEAFF TGTGCCAGAAGCGGCAAGACAGGAACTGAAGCTTTCTTT
- TRBJ1-5 TRBV7-2 - CASSSDRISNQPQHF TGTGCCAGCAGCAGCGACAGGATTAGCAATCAGCCCCAGCATTTT
- TRBJ1-2 TRBV5-6 - CASSFAGFVLYGYTF TGTGCCAGCAGCTTCGCAGGGTTTGTTCTCTATGGCTACACCTTC
TRBD2 TRBJ2-5 TRBV9 - CASSVGSGGALETQYF TGTGCCAGCAGCGTGGGTAGCGGGGGGGCCTTGGAGACCCAGTACTTC
- TRBJ1-2 TRBV5-6 - CASSLATGFGGYTF TGTGCCAGCAGCTTGGCGACAGGTTTCGGGGGCTACACCTTC
- TRBJ1-1 TRBV30 - CAWSGQPNTEAFF TGTGCCTGGAGCGGACAGCCGAACACTGAAGCTTTCTTT
- TRBJ2-6 TRBV2 - CASSEYSSGANVLTF TGTGCCAGCAGTGAGTATAGCTCTGGGGCCAACGTCCTGACTTTC
- TRBJ1-5 TRBV19 - CASSMIPSPAAQPQHF TGTGCCAGTAGTATGATTCCCTCTCCCGCAGCGCAGCCCCAGCATTTT
TRBD2 TRBJ2-3 TRBV6-4 - CASSDIAGGVDTQYF TGTGCCAGCAGTGATATAGCGGGGGGTGTAGATACGCAGTATTTT
- TRBJ1-2 TRBV15 few CATSRDRDPWDGYTF TGTGCCACCAGCAGAGATCGGGATCCATGGGATGGCTACACCTTC
- TRBJ2-7 TRBV6-1 - CASSLSGSTYEQYF TGTGCCAGCAGTTTATCGGGGTCGACCTACGAGCAGTACTTC
- TRBJ2-7 TRBV2 once CASSEYGRPGSYEQYF TGTGCCAGCAGTGAATATGGGAGACCAGGCTCCTACGAGCAGTACTTC
TRBD2 TRBJ2-7 TRBV11-1 few CASSPRLAVSYEQYF TGTGCCAGCAGCCCGAGACTAGCGGTTTCCTACGAGCAGTACTTC
- TRBJ2-7 TRBV6-5 few CASSSGGGRTPQYF TGTGCCAGCAGTTCCGGTGGAGGCCGGACTCCGCAGTACTTC
TRBD1 TRBJ2-3 TRBV28 - CASGQGAYTDTQYF TGTGCCAGCGGACAGGGAGCGTATACGGATACGCAGTATTTT
- TRBJ1-1 TRBV7-2 - CASSITTVNTEAFF TGTGCCAGCAGCATTACAACAGTGAACACTGAAGCTTTCTTT
TRBD1 TRBJ1-4 TRBV6-1 - CASSELGQGDEKLFF TGTGCCAGCAGTGAATTAGGACAGGGAGATGAAAAACTGTTTTTT
TRBD1 TRBJ2-2 TRBV6-4 - CASSDGQGAGELFF TGTGCCAGCAGTGACGGACAGGGGGCCGGGGAGCTGTTTTTT
- TRBJ2-7 TRBV12-5 - CASGSQGYEQYF TGTGCTAGTGGCTCACAGGGCTACGAGCAGTACTTC
TRBD1 TRBJ2-7 TRBV4-1 - CASSQDRQGVYEQYF TGCGCCAGCAGCCAAGATAGACAGGGAGTGTACGAGCAGTACTTC
- TRBJ2-3 TRBV6-1 - CASSPSVDTQYF TGTGCCAGCAGCCCAAGCGTCGATACGCAGTATTTT
TRBD1 TRBJ1-4 TRBV25-1 - CASSESTGGNEKLFF TGTGCCAGCAGTGAATCGACAGGGGGCAATGAAAAACTGTTTTTT
TRBD2 TRBJ2-5 TRBV19 - CASSMGVAGGKETRYF TGTGCCAGTAGTATGGGGGTAGCGGGGGGGAAAGAGACCCGGTACTTC